This TCR beta chain was observed in a study of tumor-infiltrating lymphocytes in primary liver carcinoma. Without any cell sorting, about 20-31 mg of bulk tissue yielded co-extracted RNA and DNA. Those patients suffered from chronic HBV infection and were treatment-naive. From approximately 550 ng of total RNA, TCR beta-specific cDNA was reverse-transcribed using a constant-region primer. Three rounds of nested multiplex PCR with slightly modified ARM-PCR produced TCR beta libraries. TRBV1-TRBV30 forward and Cbeta reverse primers drove the first two roughly 10-cycle rounds. One entry per CDR3 protein results from TCRdb running MiXCR on the multiplex PCR reads. The sample shows some 110,000 distinct CDR3 sequences, 60% to 80% of them seen only once. This clonotype was detected only a few times. The CDR3 end shows no conserved phenylalanine or tryptophan, and so a read error is likely. This CDR3 is built from 11 residues. Germline assignment: CDR1 MNHEY and CDR2 SVGEGT. Trimming stripped 0 bases from V and 5 bases from J, with 1 base between.

The sequenced sample was liver tumor tissue from sampling region 3. The subset is: tumor region T3, left-lateral pole. V and J are TRBV6-2 or TRBV6-3 and TRBJ2-5; the D is unclear. The sequence came from an older woman with primary liver carcinoma and hepatitis B virus infection. The CDR3 is CASSYSETQYL. Written as DNA, the CDR3 is TGTGCCAGCAGTTACTCGGAGACCCAGTACCTC.